A single sample gave rise to the 23 T cell receptor beta chains below, sequenced in a study of shared clonotypes between healthy human individuals. The protocol was immunoSEQ multiplex PCR, while the TCRdb copy is restricted to in-frame clones and leaves out a portion. The table lists 2 million to 3 million clones, approximately 94% of them singletons. Material: naive CD4+ T cells from PBMCs. Stated subset: CD45RA+ positively selected. These receptors were obtained from a man aged 18-30 years in good health. Some clones in this sample may be carry-over from other donors' samples.

V usage is TRBV28 and J usage is TRBJ2-2; 10 bases line up with TRBD2. This CDR3 is built from 16 residues. Germline CDR1 reads MDHEN; CDR2 reads SYDVKM. V was pared by 2 bases and J by 3 bases, with 3 bases of the junction left unmatched. The CDR3 coding sequence is TGTGCCAGCAGTTTACCCGGGACTAGCGACACCGGGGAGCTGTTTTTT. It encodes CASSLPGTSDTGELFF.

The chain carries TRBV6-1 and TRBJ1-2; no clear D. This CDR3 has 14 amino acids. Per germline, CDR1 MNHNS and CDR2 SASEGT. Trimming cost V 3 bases and J 4 bases, with 12 bases left between them. The CDR3 region is CASSERVRVYGYTF. The DNA for the CDR3 is TGTGCCAGCAGTGAGAGGGTCCGGGTCTATGGCTACACCTTC.

This sequence joins TRBV27 and TRBJ2-7; 7 nucleotides agree with TRBD1. J lost 13 bases, V lost 5 bases, and 17 bases had no gene match. Germline values: CDR1 MNHEY, CDR2 SMNVEV (reference sequence). The CDR3 totals 14 residues. The CDR3 loop is CASSPKGATPRGYF. The CDR3 nucleotides read TGTGCCAGCAGTCCGAAGGGGGCTACTCCCAGGGGTTACTTC.

The chain recombines TRBV16 with TRBJ2-3; D may be TRBD1 (5 bases). CDR3 length: 15 amino acids. V lost 1 base and J 1 base, leaving 9 bases between the germline ends. Germline V gene data show CDR1 as KGHSY and CDR2 as FQNENV. Written as DNA, the CDR3 is TGTGCCAGCAGCCAATTGGGGCAGCGCACAGATACGCAGTATTTT. Translation gives CASSQLGQRTDTQYF.

For this clone: The junction does not match germline at one end; this may be a read error. The chain joins TRBV7-9 to TRBJ1-6; no clear D. The CDR3 sequence is 15 residues long. Per germline, CDR1 SEHNR and CDR2 FQNEAQ (reference sequence). CDR3 nucleotide sequence: TGTGCCAGCAGCTTAGCCAGGTCCTTTAATTCACCCCTCCACTTT. It encodes CASSLARSFNSPLHF.

Written as DNA, the CDR3 is TGTGCCAGCAGTACTACCGGGACAGTCTCAGCTTTCTTT. This gives the protein CASSTTGTVSAFF. The chain combines TRBV6-5 with TRBJ1-1; 7 nucleotides line up with TRBD1. The length of the CDR3 is 13 residues. Germline CDR1 MNHEY, CDR2 SVGAGI. Losses at the gene ends were 5 bases for V and 10 bases for J; bases not matched to a gene: 10.

The chain is built from TRBV5-4 and TRBJ2-7; D may be TRBD1 or TRBD2 (5 bases each). This CDR3 has 14 residues. CDR1 is SGHNT, CDR2 YYREEE, per germline (reference sequence). V was trimmed by 2 bases and J by 4 bases, leaving 13 bases between them. CDR3 residues: CASSFWGSRYEQYF. The CDR3 DNA reads TGTGCCAGCAGCTTTTGGGGGTCACGATACGAGCAGTACTTC.

V gene TRBV5-8 combines with J gene TRBJ1-3; perhaps TRBD1 as D (6 bases). CDR1 SGHTS and CDR2 YDEGEE come from the germline V gene. Between the trimmed V and J ends, which lost 0 bases and 3 bases, there was a span of 10 bases. CDR3 length: 15 residues. CDR3 sequence reads: CASSLDGGLGNTIYF. The CDR3 nucleotides read TGTGCCAGCAGCTTGGATGGGGGGCTTGGAAACACCATATATTTT.

The CDR3 spells CASSQPVGEATQYF. CDR3 DNA sequence: TGCGCCAGCAGCCAGCCCGTGGGGGAGGCGACCCAGTACTTC. The chain links TRBV4-1 to TRBJ2-5; D may be TRBD2 (6 bases). The CDR3 is made up of 14 amino acids. V gave up 3 bases and J gave up 7 bases, with 15 bases separating them. Germline loops: CDR1 MGHRA, CDR2 YSYEKL.

With regard to this clone: One junction end disagrees with the germline gene, perhaps due to a read error. This chain joins TRBV7-9 and TRBJ1-1, with a tentative D call TRBD1 (5 bases). Looked up from germline, CDR1 is SEHNR and CDR2 is FQNEAQ (reference sequence). The CDR3 runs 16 residues. The CDR3 loop is CASSLAGGWMGTEAFF. The DNA for the CDR3 is TGTGCCAGCAGCCTAGCCGGGGGTTGGATGGGCACTGAAGCTTTCTTT. The full variable domain, completed using reference TRBV7-9 and TRBJ1-1, is DTGVSQNPRHKITKRGQNVTFRCDPISEHNRLYWYRQTLGQGPEFLTYFQNEAQLEKSRLLSDRFSAERPKGSFSTLEIQRTEQGDSAMYLCASSLAGGWMGTEAFFGQGTRLTVV.

The V gene is TRBV7-2, the J gene TRBJ2-2, with D unclear. V lost 7 bases to trimming and J lost 0 bases, with 9 bases between them. From germline, CDR1 is SGHTA and CDR2 FQGNSA. The CDR3 sequence is 14 residues long. CDR3 in amino acids: CASNEKPNTGELFF. The CDR3 nucleotides are TGTGCCAGCAACGAGAAGCCGAACACCGGGGAGCTGTTTTTT.

This chain links TRBV7-9 with TRBJ2-1; D is possibly TRBD2 (6 bases). This CDR3 has 12 amino acids. With 2 bases removed from V and 9 bases from J, the gap between germline ends came to 8 bases. Germline V gives CDR1 SEHNR, CDR2 FQNEAQ (reference sequence). The CDR3 loop reads CASSLIGGEQFF. CDR3 nucleotide sequence: TGTGCCAGCAGCTTAATCGGGGGTGAGCAGTTCTTC.

The rearrangement uses TRBV7-8 and TRBJ1-1; 9 bases are a match to TRBD1. Germline loops: CDR1 SGHVS, CDR2 FQNEAQ. The V segment lost 5 bases and the J segment 4 bases; nucleotides outside the gene matches: 8. The CDR3 runs to 15 residues. The CDR3 nucleotides read TGTGCCAGCAGCAGAGTGGGGACAGGGCTCACTGAAGCTTTCTTT. Its translation is CASSRVGTGLTEAFF.

This clone was detected only a few times. Within the sample, other DNA sequences also encode this same CDR3. The chain couples TRBV7-2 to TRBJ2-7, with 9 bases fitting TRBD1. Unmatched junction bases numbered 4, after V lost 5 bases and J lost 2 bases. The germline V gene encodes CDR1 SGHTA and CDR2 FQGNSA. The CDR3 has 14 residues. The CDR3 region is CASSPRQGAYEQYF. CDR3 nucleotides: TGTGCCAGCAGCCCACGACAGGGGGCCTACGAGCAGTACTTC. Full variable domain (remainder filled in from reference TRBV7-2 and TRBJ2-7): GAGVSQSPSNKVTEKGKDVELRCDPISGHTALYWYRQSLGQGLEFLIYFQGNSAPDKSGLPSDRFSAERTGGSVSTLTIQRTQQEDSAVYLCASSPRQGAYEQYFGPGTRLTVT.

V gene TRBV5-1 combines with J gene TRBJ2-1; D gene uncertain. CDR3 size: 16 residues. V lost 0 bases and J 2 bases, leaving 12 bases between the germline ends. The germline CDR1 and CDR2 sequences are SGHRS and YFSETQ. CDR3 sequence: CASSLAVRAPYNEQFF. In DNA form, the CDR3 reads TGCGCCAGCAGCTTGGCGGTAAGGGCACCCTACAATGAGCAGTTCTTC.

This chain links TRBV9 with TRBJ2-1; 7 bases fit TRBD1. CDR1 is SGDLS and CDR2 is YYNGEE in the germline V gene. V lost 0 bases to trimming and J lost 5 bases; unmatched junction nucleotides: 8. The CDR3 runs 16 residues. The CDR3: CASSVGGQVGNNEQFF. In DNA form, the CDR3 reads TGTGCCAGCAGCGTAGGTGGACAGGTGGGGAACAATGAGCAGTTCTTC.

The V and J genes are TRBV28 and TRBJ2-3; D is unclear. V shed 6 bases and J shed 0 bases, with 13 bases lying between them. There are 15 residues in the CDR3. Germline loops: CDR1 MDHEN, CDR2 SYDVKM. CDR3 nucleotide sequence: TGTGCCAGCAGCCAAGGGCCACATAGCACAGATACGCAGTATTTT. Encoded protein: CASSQGPHSTDTQYF.

This clone was seen a handful of times. The chain has TRBV5-5 and TRBJ1-2; no definite D call. V lost 0 bases to trimming and J lost 0 bases, with 6 bases between them. In germline, CDR1 is SGHKS, CDR2 YYEKEE (reference sequence). The CDR3 consists of 14 residues. The CDR3 DNA sequence: TGTGCCAGCAGCTTGGGGTCGGCTAACTATGGCTACACCTTC. Translated: CASSLGSANYGYTF.

The V call is TRBV19, the J call TRBJ1-1; no definite D call. Germline loops: CDR1 LNHDA, CDR2 SQIVND (reference sequence). Trimming cost V 0 bases and J 1 base, with 3 bases left between them. The CDR3 length is 13 residues. The CDR3 DNA reads as TGTGCCAGTAGTATAGACACGAACACTGAAGCTTTCTTT. Translation gives CASSIDTNTEAFF.

This clone has a single count. The chain joins TRBV10-3 to TRBJ1-2, with D unclear. Trimming took off 0 bases at V and 4 bases at J, with 9 bases between the two ends. CDR1 and CDR2 (germline): ENHRY, SYGVKD. CDR3 length: 14 amino acids. The CDR3 DNA follows: TGTGCCATCAGTGAGTCCCCAGTCCTCTATGGCTACACCTTC. Protein sequence: CAISESPVLYGYTF.

This chain joins TRBV4-3 and TRBJ2-3; 9 bases are a match to TRBD2. The V gene end was trimmed by 0 bases and the J gene end by 7 bases; junction bases not matched to a gene: 8. The germline gives CDR1 LGHNA, CDR2 YSLEER. This CDR3 has 16 amino acids. The CDR3 DNA follows: TGCGCCAGCAGCCAAGAGTTAGCTAGCGGGATGTATACGCAGTATTTT. Protein product: CASSQELASGMYTQYF.

The J gene is TRBJ2-7, the V gene TRBV2; D might be TRBD2 (6 bases). Deletions cut 8 bases from V and 12 bases from J, with 23 bases between. Looked up from germline, CDR1 is SNHLY and CDR2 is FYNNEI. CDR3 length: 13 residues. The CDR3 DNA follows: TGTGCCAGCGGGGAGAGCGGGCGGAGTGCGGGGTACTTC. Its protein is CASGESGRSAGYF.

CDR3 sequence reads: CAWARAQNEQYF. The CDR3 coding sequence is TGTGCCTGGGCTCGGGCACAGAACGAGCAGTACTTC. This chain joins TRBV30 and TRBJ2-7, with D uncertain. Trimming removed 5 bases at V and 5 bases at J, with 13 bases between. CDR3 length: 12 amino acids. The germline V gene encodes CDR1 GTSNPN and CDR2 SVGIG (reference sequence).